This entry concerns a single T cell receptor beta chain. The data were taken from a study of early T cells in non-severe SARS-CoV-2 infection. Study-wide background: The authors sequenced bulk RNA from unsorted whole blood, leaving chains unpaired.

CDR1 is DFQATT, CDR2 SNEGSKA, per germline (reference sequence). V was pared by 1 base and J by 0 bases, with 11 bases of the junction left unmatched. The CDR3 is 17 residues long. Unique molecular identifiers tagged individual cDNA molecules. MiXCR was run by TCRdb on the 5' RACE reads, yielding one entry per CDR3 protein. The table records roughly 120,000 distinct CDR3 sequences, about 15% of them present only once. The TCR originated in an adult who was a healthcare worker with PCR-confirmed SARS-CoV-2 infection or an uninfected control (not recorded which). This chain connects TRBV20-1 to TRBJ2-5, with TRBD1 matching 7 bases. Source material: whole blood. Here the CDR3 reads CSARAAGGEADQETQYF. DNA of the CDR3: TGCAGTGCTAGAGCGGCAGGGGGAGAAGCGGACCAAGAGACCCAGTACTTC.